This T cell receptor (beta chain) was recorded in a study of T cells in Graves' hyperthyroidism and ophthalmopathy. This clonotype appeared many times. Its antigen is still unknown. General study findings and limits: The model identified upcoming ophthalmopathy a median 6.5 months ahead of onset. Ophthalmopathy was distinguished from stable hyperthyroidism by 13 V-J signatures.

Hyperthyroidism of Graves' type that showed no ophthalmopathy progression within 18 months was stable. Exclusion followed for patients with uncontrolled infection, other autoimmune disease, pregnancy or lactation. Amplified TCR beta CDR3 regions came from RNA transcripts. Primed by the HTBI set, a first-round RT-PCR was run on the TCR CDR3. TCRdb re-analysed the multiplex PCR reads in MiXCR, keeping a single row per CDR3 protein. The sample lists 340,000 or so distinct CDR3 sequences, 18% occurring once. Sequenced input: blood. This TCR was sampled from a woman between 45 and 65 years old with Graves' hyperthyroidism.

CDR3 amino acids: CASSYPQDTEAFF. Written as DNA, the CDR3 is TGTGCCAGCAGTTATCCCCAGGACACTGAAGCTTTCTTT. The chain joins TRBV6-1 to TRBJ1-1; no clear D gene. This CDR3 has 13 residues. The V and J ends lost 5 bases and 3 bases respectively, with 10 bases between them. The V gene's germline CDR1 is MNHNS and CDR2 SASEGT.